The rows below give T cell receptor beta chains drawn from one sample of a study of cytomegalovirus exposure and HLA in healthy donors. Method: immunoSEQ multiplex PCR; TCRdb's copy keeps in-frame clones and lacks some. The table shows 100,000 or so clones, with approximately 70% occurring only once. Sequencing was carried out using PBMCs. The receptors shown here come from a woman in her late teens or twenties in good health and CMV-seropositive. Each CDR3 is given with its conserved first and last residue. Each record gives: D gene, clone size, V gene, J gene, CDR3 protein, CDR3 DNA. A D gene is named only where the DNA matches it firmly. Size values are once, few and many counts, or a class for expanded clones, and some rows have none.

>TRBD1|once|TRBV28|TRBJ1-2
CASSLSRGRAYGYTF
TGTGCCAGCAGTTTATCGAGGGGGCGCGCCTATGGCTACACCTTC
>.|.|TRBV6-5|TRBJ2-5
CASSPDFAPTQYF
TGTGCCAGCAGTCCGGACTTTGCCCCGACCCAGTACTTC
>.|few|TRBV19|TRBJ1-1
CASRSGIAEAFF
TGTGCCAGTAGGTCCGGGATAGCTGAAGCTTTCTTT
>TRBD2|.|TRBV6-5|TRBJ2-7
CASSYILAGPYEQYF
TGTGCCAGCAGTTACATCCTAGCGGGACCCTACGAGCAGTACTTC
>.|.|TRBV30|TRBJ1-4
CAWKGEARNEKLFF
TGTGCCTGGAAAGGAGAGGCCCGGAACGAAAAACTGTTTTTT
>TRBD2|few|TRBV13|TRBJ2-7
CASSLARLAGGPGNYEQYF
TGTGCCAGCAGCTTAGCGAGACTAGCGGGAGGGCCGGGGAACTACGAGCAGTACTTC
>TRBD2|few|TRBV28|TRBJ2-7
CASLGLAGISSYEQYF
TGTGCCAGCCTTGGACTAGCGGGGATTAGCTCCTACGAGCAGTACTTC
>.|.|TRBV2|TRBJ2-1
CAISASEYNEQFF
TGTGCCATTTCGGCTAGCGAATACAATGAGCAGTTCTTC
>TRBD1|few|TRBV6-1|TRBJ2-3
CTSGTGDTDTQYF
TGTACTTCCGGGACAGGGGACACAGATACGCAGTATTTT
>TRBD1|.|TRBV28|TRBJ1-4
CATGLTGSNEKLFF
TGTGCCACCGGATTGACAGGGAGTAATGAAAAACTGTTTTTT
>.|.|TRBV18|TRBJ1-1
CASSPGDGHFF
TGTGCCAGCTCACCGGGAGATGGGCATTTCTTT
>.|.|TRBV7-3|TRBJ1-1
CASSLGQGATEAFF
TGTGCCAGCAGCTTAGGGCAGGGTGCTACTGAAGCTTTCTTT
>.|.|TRBV19|TRBJ2-1
CASSIGGLSSYNEQFF
TGTGCCAGTAGTATAGGCGGTCTAAGCTCCTACAATGAGCAGTTCTTC
>.|few|TRBV29-1|TRBJ2-7
CSVVGSSYEQYF
TGCAGCGTTGTCGGGAGCTCCTACGAGCAGTACTTC
>TRBD2|.|TRBV5-6|TRBJ2-3
CASTVIGRSTDTQYF
TGTGCCAGCACCGTTATCGGGAGGAGCACAGATACGCAGTATTTT
>.|.|TRBV5-5|TRBJ2-1
CASSLEQGTYNEQFF
TGTGCCAGCAGCTTGGAACAGGGCACCTACAATGAGCAGTTCTTC
>TRBD1|.|TRBV7-9|TRBJ2-7
CASSLWTGGAYEQYF
TGTGCCAGCAGCTTATGGACAGGGGGTGCCTACGAGCAGTACTTC
>TRBD1|.|TRBV27|TRBJ1-1
CASSAVQGGVNTEAFF
TGTGCCAGCAGTGCAGTACAGGGGGGGGTGAACACTGAAGCTTTCTTT
>.|.|TRBV27|TRBJ2-7
CASWAGRYEQYF
TGTGCCAGCTGGGCGGGCCGCTACGAGCAGTACTTC
>.|once|TRBV4-1|TRBJ1-5
CASSQESIAGRGSGQPQHF
TGCGCCAGCAGCCAAGAAAGTATAGCGGGCCGGGGATCGGGTCAGCCCCAGCATTTT
>TRBD1|.|TRBV27|TRBJ2-7
CASSRQGDYEQYF
TGTGCCAGCAGTCGACAGGGAGACTACGAGCAGTACTTC
>.|.|TRBV5-1|TRBJ1-4
CASSAKGRTNEKLFF
TGCGCCAGCAGCGCGAAGGGGCGTACTAATGAAAAACTGTTTTTT
>TRBD1|.|TRBV28|TRBJ1-1
CASSFDRGQPEAFF
TGTGCCAGCAGCTTTGACAGGGGGCAGCCTGAAGCTTTCTTT
>TRBD1|many|TRBV30|TRBJ2-2
CAWQGQGNTGELFF
TGTGCCTGGCAGGGACAGGGAAACACCGGGGAGCTGTTTTTT
>.|.|TRBV4-1|TRBJ1-1
CASSQDWGLTEAFF
TGCGCCAGCAGCCAAGATTGGGGGCTAACTGAAGCTTTCTTT
>TRBD2|.|TRBV5-4|TRBJ2-2
CASSLGGLNTGELFF
TGTGCCAGCAGCCTCGGGGGGTTGAACACCGGGGAGCTGTTTTTT
>TRBD1|.|TRBV10-3|TRBJ1-5
CAISEDRVGQPQHF
TGTGCCATCAGTGAGGACAGGGTGGGTCAGCCCCAGCATTTT
>TRBD2|.|TRBV6-1|TRBJ2-3
CASSGDIRTSGGADTQYF
TGTGCCAGCAGTGGAGACATACGGACTAGCGGAGGTGCAGATACGCAGTATTTT